Following are 13 T cell receptor beta chains from one sample sequenced in a study of radiotherapy plus CTLA-4 blockade in lung cancer. Profiled with immunoSEQ multiplex PCR; TCRdb holds only in-frame clones, not every one. Of some 50,000 clones in the sample, around 80% were seen once. Specimen: peripheral blood, collected from a patient treated with radiotherapy plus ipilimumab. All receptors derive from a human donor with non-small cell lung cancer who had a partial response to radiotherapy plus ipilimumab.

This chain connects TRBV2 to TRBJ2-1, with TRBD2 matching 8 bases. Germline V CDR1 and CDR2: SNHLY, FYNNEI. V dropped 3 bases and J dropped 0; count of bases not matched to a gene: 7. The CDR3 covers 17 residues. CDR3 in DNA: TGTGCCAGCAGTGATGGCGGGGGGTTGAGCTCCTACAATGAGCAGTTCTTC. It yields the protein CASSDGGGLSSYNEQFF.

The chain recombines TRBV5-5 with TRBJ1-4; 9 bases line up with TRBD1. From germline, CDR1 is SGHKS and CDR2 YYEKEE (reference sequence). The J segment lost 8 bases and the V segment lost 4 bases, leaving 9 bases of the junction unmatched. The CDR3 has 15 residues. As DNA, the CDR3 is TGTGCCAGCAGCACCAGGGGGGACAGGGCGGAAAAACTGTTTTTT. Translating gives CASSTRGDRAEKLFF.

This clone was counted a single time. The chain combines TRBV11-2 with TRBJ2-5; 7 bases line up with TRBD1. The CDR3 runs to 15 residues. Losses at the gene ends were 1 base for V and 4 bases for J; bases not matched to a gene: 6. Germline lookup yields CDR1 SGHAT and CDR2 FQNNGV. CDR3 coding DNA: TGTGCCAGCAGCTTAGGAGACAGGGATGTAGAGACCCAGTACTTC. Translation gives CASSLGDRDVETQYF.

The chain couples TRBV9 to TRBJ2-3; D unclear. Germline V lookup: CDR1 SGDLS, CDR2 YYNGEE. The CDR3 runs to 14 residues. Trimming left V 0 bases short and J 1 base short, with 6 bases between. CDR3 DNA sequence: TGTGCCAGCAGCGTAGCTAGGCGCACAGATACGCAGTATTTT. Protein product: CASSVARRTDTQYF. The variable domain in full, with the rest retrieved from reference TRBV9 and TRBJ2-3, is DSGVTQTPKHLITATGQRVTLRCSPRSGDLSVYWYQQSLDQGLQFLIQYYNGEERAKGNILERFSAQQFPDLHSELNLSSLELGDSALYFCASSVARRTDTQYFGPGTRLTVL.

The rearrangement uses TRBV19 and TRBJ2-5, with 8 bases fitting TRBD1. CDR3 length equals 15 residues. Unmatched junction bases numbered 15, after V lost 11 bases and J lost 4 bases. CDR1 and CDR2 (germline): LNHDA, SQIVND (reference sequence). CDR3 protein: CAAMVTGAKGETQYF. CDR3 bases: TGTGCCGCAATGGTGACAGGGGCAAAGGGAGAGACCCAGTACTTC.

This clone was seen a handful of times. J is TRBJ2-1 and V is TRBV11-3, with a tentative D call TRBD2 (7 bases). Germline V gene lookup returns CDR1 SGHNT and CDR2 YENEEA. The CDR3 sequence is 13 residues long. V lost 5 bases, J lost 8 bases, and 13 bases lay in between. This CDR3 reads CASSPRGGDEQFF. CDR3 sequence (DNA): TGTGCCAGCAGCCCCCGCGGGGGCGATGAGCAGTTCTTC.

V is TRBV19 and J is TRBJ1-5; possibly TRBD1 for D (5 bases). The germline V gene encodes CDR1 LNHDA and CDR2 SQIVND (reference sequence). This CDR3 is 14 amino acids long. The V and J ends lost 5 bases and 10 bases respectively, with 18 bases between them. This chain's CDR3 is CASSDDSGLKPQHF. The DNA for the CDR3 is TGTGCCAGTAGTGACGACAGCGGGTTAAAACCCCAGCATTTT.

In this sample, this clone turned up a few times. The rearrangement uses TRBV6-1 and TRBJ2-1; 8 nucleotides match TRBD2. CDR1 and CDR2 from the germline V gene are MNHNS and SASEGT. The CDR3 consists of 13 residues. Trimming took 9 bases from V and 3 from J; bases not matched to a gene: 4. CDR3 amino acids: CASTGGSYNEQFF. The CDR3 nucleotides are TGTGCCAGTACGGGGGGGAGCTACAATGAGCAGTTCTTC.

This clone was picked up a small number of times. The chain has TRBV25-1 and TRBJ2-7, with 8 bases fitting TRBD1. Germline CDR1 is MGHDK and CDR2 is SYGVNS. The CDR3 contains 13 residues. The junction had 5 bases not matched to a gene; V was cut back by 6 bases and J by 4 bases. The CDR3 region has the DNA TGTGCCAGCAGCCGACAGGGGAAGTACGAGCAGTACTTC. This codes for CASSRQGKYEQYF.

V and J are TRBV18 and TRBJ2-7; 9 bases fit TRBD1. The V and J ends lost 3 bases and 5 bases, in that order; junction bases with no gene match: 8. Germline V gene data show CDR1 as KGHSH and CDR2 as LQKENI. This CDR3 has 15 residues. The CDR3 loop is CASSPAGQGTNEQYF. CDR3 coding DNA: TGTGCCAGCTCACCGGCGGGACAGGGAACGAACGAGCAGTACTTC.

This sequence joins TRBV27 and TRBJ2-7; possibly TRBD1 for D (6 bases). The ends were cut back, 2 bases at V and 6 bases at J, with 17 bases in the middle. The CDR3 spans 15 residues. The germline V gene has CDR1 MNHEY and CDR2 SMNVEV (reference sequence). This chain's CDR3 is CASSLSGQGFAEQYF. The CDR3 DNA reads TGTGCCAGCAGTTTAAGCGGTCAGGGGTTTGCCGAGCAGTACTTC.

This sequence joins TRBV7-9 and TRBJ1-2, with a tentative D call TRBD1 (5 bases). Germline values: CDR1 SEHNR, CDR2 FQNEAQ (reference sequence). Trimming left V 5 bases short and J 2 bases short, with 12 bases between. CDR3 size: 14 residues. DNA of the CDR3: TGTGCCAGCAGCCGGGGGACTGTCAACTATGGCTACACCTTC. This gives the protein CASSRGTVNYGYTF.

DNA of the CDR3: TGTGCCAGCAGTCTGAGGCAGAACACCGGGGAGCTGTTTTTT. Protein product: CASSLRQNTGELFF. The chain is built from TRBV6-1 and TRBJ2-2; D gene uncertain. The CDR3 consists of 14 residues. CDR1 MNHNS and CDR2 SASEGT come from the germline V gene. The V gene lost 5 bases and the J gene lost 1 base, with 8 bases spanning the gap.